A selection of T cell receptor beta chains follows, all from one sample in a study of cytomegalovirus exposure and HLA in healthy donors. Profiled with immunoSEQ multiplex PCR; TCRdb holds only in-frame clones, not every one. The sample includes about 97,000 clones, under 80% of them seen just once. The sequenced material came from PBMCs. The source of these receptors is a man aged 35-49 years in good health and CMV-seronegative. Each CDR3 is given with its conserved first and last residue. D genes are given only for firm matches. Size tells how often a clone was seen (once, few, many) or the class of an expanded clone, and some rows leave it out.

v_call	clone_size	j_call	d_call	cdr3_aa	cdr3_nt
TRBV6-5	NA	TRBJ1-3	TRBD1	CASSYSTGTSGNTIYF	TGTGCCAGCAGTTACTCGACAGGGACCTCTGGAAACACCATATATTTT
TRBV6-5	NA	TRBJ2-5	NA	CASSSGLSKTQYF	TGTGCCAGCAGTTCAGGATTGTCTAAGACCCAGTACTTC
TRBV19	NA	TRBJ1-6	NA	CASSIERSRNSPLHF	TGTGCCAGTAGTATAGAGAGAAGTCGGAATTCACCCCTCCACTTT
TRBV5-5	NA	TRBJ2-7	NA	CASSPRTDYEQYF	TGTGCCAGCAGCCCACGGACAGATTACGAGCAGTACTTC
TRBV7-6	NA	TRBJ2-3	NA	CASSQDSYTDTQYF	TGTGCCAGCAGCCAGGACAGCTACACAGATACGCAGTATTTT
TRBV7-9	NA	TRBJ1-5	NA	CANSLGSGSFQPQHF	TGTGCCAACAGCTTAGGGTCAGGGTCGTTTCAGCCCCAGCATTTT
TRBV7-9	NA	TRBJ2-3	NA	CASSSAASRTDTQYF	TGTGCCAGCAGCTCAGCGGCATCGCGCACAGATACGCAGTATTTT
TRBV4-2	NA	TRBJ2-2	TRBD2	CASSQGAGGQTGELFF	TGTGCCAGCAGCCAAGGGGCGGGGGGCCAGACCGGGGAGCTGTTTTTT
TRBV6-1	NA	TRBJ1-1	TRBD1	CASSKPGQQNTEASF	TGTGCCAGCAGTAAGCCGGGACAGCAGAACACTGAAGCTTCCTTT
TRBV7-3	few	TRBJ1-2	TRBD1	CASSRDREDGYTF	TGTGCCAGCAGCCGGGACAGGGAGGATGGCTACACCTTC
TRBV18	NA	TRBJ2-7	TRBD2	CASSPPTSGSYEQYF	TGTGCCAGCTCACCACCAACTAGCGGGTCCTACGAGCAGTACTTC
TRBV14	NA	TRBJ1-1	TRBD1	CASSQEGQGNTEAFF	TGTGCCAGCAGCCAAGAGGGACAGGGGAACACTGAAGCTTTCTTT
TRBV14	NA	TRBJ2-5	NA	CASSPRVRETQYF	TGTGCCAGCAGCCCCAGGGTGAGGGAGACCCAGTACTTC
TRBV11-1	NA	TRBJ2-5	NA	CASSSNRAQETQYF	TGTGCCAGCAGCTCCAACAGGGCCCAAGAGACCCAGTACTTC
TRBV7-2	NA	TRBJ2-1	TRBD1	CASSLLPGGAGYNEQFF	TGTGCCAGCAGCTTACTGCCAGGGGGCGCCGGCTACAATGAGCAGTTCTTC
TRBV19	NA	TRBJ1-5	NA	CASSIFRERPQHF	TGTGCCAGTAGTATATTCCGGGAACGGCCCCAGCATTTT
TRBV11-2	NA	TRBJ2-7	TRBD2	CASSLMPGGPYEQYF	TGTGCCAGCAGCTTAATGCCGGGGGGTCCCTACGAGCAGTACTTC
TRBV9	NA	TRBJ1-1	NA	CASSVGGHPDTEAFF	TGTGCCAGCAGCGTAGGGGGACATCCGGACACTGAAGCTTTCTTT
TRBV4-2	NA	TRBJ2-3	TRBD1	CASSYRYRGPDTQYF	TGTGCCAGCAGCTACCGGTACAGGGGGCCAGATACGCAGTATTTT
TRBV28	NA	TRBJ2-5	TRBD1	CASSTGGAETQYF	TGTGCCAGTTCGACAGGGGGAGCGGAGACCCAGTACTTC
TRBV6-6	NA	TRBJ2-5	TRBD2	CASSYGRGVRETQYF	TGTGCCAGCAGTTACGGGCGGGGGGTAAGGGAGACCCAGTACTTC
TRBV27	NA	TRBJ1-6	TRBD1	CASSRLTGGASPLHF	TGTGCCAGCAGTCGTCTCACAGGGGGCGCTTCACCCCTCCACTTT
TRBV4-2	NA	TRBJ1-5	TRBD1	CASSQVGQVGNQPQHF	TGTGCCAGCAGCCAAGTGGGACAGGTCGGCAATCAGCCCCAGCATTTT
TRBV7-2	NA	TRBJ1-4	NA	CASSLRRTNEKLFF	TGTGCCAGCAGCCTCCGGAGAACTAATGAAAAACTGTTTTTT
TRBV19	NA	TRBJ2-1	NA	CASSIASAANSYNEQFF	TGTGCCAGTAGTATAGCGTCAGCGGCGAACTCCTACAATGAGCAGTTCTTC
TRBV18	NA	TRBJ1-2	NA	CASSPPLASYGYTF	TGTGCCAGCTCACCACCCCTCGCCAGCTATGGCTACACCTTC
TRBV10-3	NA	TRBJ2-1	TRBD2	CAISESGLAGAEQFF	TGTGCCATCAGTGAGTCGGGACTAGCGGGGGCCGAGCAGTTCTTC
TRBV5-1	NA	TRBJ2-5	TRBD2	CASSARTSGGSETQYF	TGCGCCAGCAGCGCACGGACTAGCGGGGGGTCGGAGACCCAGTACTTC
TRBV6-5	NA	TRBJ2-5	NA	CASSSGWQETQYF	TGTGCCAGCAGTTCCGGGTGGCAAGAGACCCAGTACTTC
TRBV6-5	few	TRBJ2-1	NA	CASIRTASSYNEQFF	TGTGCCAGCATCCGGACAGCTAGCTCCTACAATGAGCAGTTCTTC
TRBV5-1	NA	TRBJ2-5	NA	CASSLISGKETQYF	TGCGCCAGCAGCTTAATATCAGGGAAGGAGACCCAGTACTTC
TRBV5-1	NA	TRBJ2-3	TRBD1	CASSFGQGQDTQYF	TGCGCCAGCAGCTTCGGACAGGGTCAGGATACGCAGTATTTT
TRBV5-1	NA	TRBJ2-1	TRBD2	CASSPGTSGNEQFF	TGCGCCAGCAGCCCCGGGACTAGTGGTAATGAGCAGTTCTTC
TRBV5-1	few	TRBJ2-7	NA	CASSFLSRAYEQYF	TGCGCCAGCAGCTTTTTGAGCCGCGCCTACGAGCAGTACTTC
TRBV5-1	NA	TRBJ1-5	NA	CASSLEGIQPQHF	TGCGCCAGCAGCTTGGAGGGGATTCAGCCCCAGCATTTT
TRBV7-9	NA	TRBJ1-1	NA	CASSLETGIEAFF	TGTGCCAGCAGCTTAGAAACAGGTATTGAAGCTTTCTTT
TRBV7-9	NA	TRBJ1-2	NA	CASSLGGGPYTF	TGTGCCAGCAGCTTAGGCGGGGGGCCCTACACCTTC
TRBV2	NA	TRBJ1-5	NA	CASSEGSVNQPQHF	TGTGCCAGCAGTGAAGGAAGCGTGAATCAGCCCCAGCATTTT
TRBV7-2	NA	TRBJ2-3	NA	CASSPDPAGTQYF	TGTGCCAGCAGCCCAGACCCCGCGGGGACGCAGTATTTT
TRBV10-2	NA	TRBJ1-2	TRBD1	CASSETGRGISNYGYTF	TGCGCCAGCAGTGAGACCGGCAGGGGGATCAGTAACTATGGCTACACCTTC
TRBV27	NA	TRBJ2-1	TRBD2	CASSLRLAGLYYNEQFF	TGTGCCAGCAGTTTACGACTAGCGGGGCTATACTACAATGAGCAGTTCTTC
TRBV19	few	TRBJ1-1	NA	CASSGEADAFF	TGTGCCAGTAGTGGGGAGGCAGACGCTTTCTTT